One sample yielded the 6 T cell receptor beta chains listed below, sequenced in a study of T cells in Graves' hyperthyroidism and ophthalmopathy. Amplification yielded TCR beta CDR3 regions, with RNA transcripts as the source. First-round RT-PCR targeting the TCR CDR3 was performed with the HTBI primer set. TCRdb independently ran MiXCR on the multiplex PCR reads; one entry per CDR3 protein. Of fewer than 650,000 distinct CDR3 sequences listed, about 15% are singletons. The sample taken for sequencing was blood. Receptor source: a woman under 40 with Graves' hyperthyroidism that later progressed to Graves' ophthalmopathy.

This clonotype showed up many times. The chain joins TRBV29-1 to TRBJ2-7; tentative D call: TRBD1 (5 bases). Germline CDR1 reads SQVTM; CDR2 reads ANQGSEA. The CDR3 extends over 13 amino acids. V was shortened by 6 bases and J by 2 bases, with 14 bases between the two germline ends. The CDR3 region is CSVSLTATYEQYF. The DNA of the CDR3 is TGCAGCGTCTCACTGACAGCCACCTACGAGCAGTACTTC.

The chain is built from TRBV4-1 and TRBJ2-1; TRBD2 matches at 11 bases. The CDR3 is 18 residues long. After removal of 2 bases from V and 6 bases from J, the junction contained 12 bases not matched to a gene. From germline, CDR1 is MGHRA and CDR2 YSYEKL. CDR3 loop: CASSQFILLAGEVNEQFF. The CDR3 nucleotides read TGCGCCAGCAGCCAATTTATACTACTAGCGGGAGAAGTCAATGAGCAGTTCTTC.

This clonotype was recorded many times. This chain links TRBV12-3 or TRBV12-4 with TRBJ2-1; 10 bases fit TRBD2. V lost 1 base and J lost 8; bases outside the gene matches: 8. The CDR3 is 16 residues long. The CDR3 coding sequence is TGTGCCAGCAGTTTAGGGCTAGCGGGAGTATTGGATGAGCAGTTCTTC. It yields the protein CASSLGLAGVLDEQFF.

Many counts were recorded for this clonotype. The chain carries TRBV3-1 and TRBJ2-7, with D hard to call. The V gene's germline CDR1 is LGHDT and CDR2 YNNKEL (reference sequence). CDR3 length: 12 amino acids. The V gene lost 1 base and the J gene lost 7 bases, with 8 bases spanning the gap. The CDR3 reads CASSQGPGEQYF. CDR3 DNA sequence: TGTGCCAGCAGCCAAGGGCCCGGGGAGCAGTACTTC.

The chain has TRBV7-6 and TRBJ2-7, with 7 bases aligning to TRBD1. V dropped 1 base and J dropped 1; count of bases not matched to a gene: 7. There are 16 residues in the CDR3. Germline-derived CDR1 and CDR2 are SGHVS and FNYEAQ. CDR3 loop: CASSLGTGTVSYEQYF. The CDR3, as DNA: TGTGCCAGCAGCTTAGGGACCGGGACAGTTTCCTACGAGCAGTACTTC.

The V and J genes are TRBV20-1 and TRBJ1-2, with 8 positions matching TRBD1. CDR1 DFQATT and CDR2 SNEGSKA come from the germline V gene (reference sequence). CDR3 length equals 15 residues. Unmatched junction bases numbered 16, after V lost 6 bases and J lost 7 bases. The CDR3 protein is CSASSDGQGLGGYTF. The CDR3 DNA sequence: TGCAGTGCCAGCAGTGACGGACAGGGTTTGGGTGGCTACACCTTC.